One and the same sample provided the 17 T cell receptor beta chains below, sequenced in a study of blood T cells in healthy people across ages (dated by TCRdb to 2015 to 2017). Library preparation was by 5' RACE. A second PCR of about 6 to 11 cycles was run with a J-beta primer mix and a sample-barcoded 5' primer. Starting from the raw public reads, TCRdb applied fastp trimming at Q25, assembled clones with MiXCR and retained in-frame beta chains. Identical CDR3 protein sequences are pooled into one entry, listed with their most common genes and DNA. This sample comprises 1.5 million to 2 million distinct CDR3 sequences, roughly two fifths of them detected only once. More than 20% of the sample goes to the ten largest clones. Material for sequencing was blood. These receptors all come from a human donor in good health.

The chain recombines TRBV3-1 with TRBJ1-3; D uncertain. The length of the CDR3 is 13 residues. The germline gives CDR1 LGHDT, CDR2 YNNKEL (reference sequence). V was clipped by 10 bases and J by 0 bases, with 10 bases between them. CDR3 protein: CATRHRSGNTIYF. DNA for the CDR3: TGTGCCACGAGACACCGCTCTGGAAACACCATATATTTT.

Note on this clonotype: One junction end does not reproduce the germline sequence, and a read error may be involved. The V call is TRBV7-2, the J call TRBJ2-5; 8 nucleotides line up with TRBD2. CDR3 length: 15 residues. Germline V CDR1 and CDR2: SGHTA, FQGNSA. This chain's CDR3 is CVSTRGLEGQETQYF. The CDR3 nucleotides are TGTGTCAGCACCCGGGGACTAGAGGGGCAAGAGACCCAGTACTTC. Full variable domain (missing parts from reference TRBV7-2 and TRBJ2-5): GAGVSQSPSNKVTEKGKDVELRCDPISGHTALYWYRQSLGQGLEFLIYFQGNSAPDKSGLPSDRFSAERTGGSVSTLTIQRTQQEDSAVYLCVSTRGLEGQETQYFGPGTRLLVL.

The V and J genes are TRBV20-1 and TRBJ2-5; D is unresolved. The CDR3 runs 13 residues. V was clipped by 8 bases and J by 4 bases, with 17 bases between them. The germline CDR1 and CDR2 sequences are DFQATT and SNEGSKA (reference sequence). CDR3: CSPPSGYGETQYF. CDR3 nucleotides: TGCAGTCCTCCCTCCGGGTACGGAGAGACCCAGTACTTC.

The sample holds a few counts of this clonotype. The chain carries TRBV7-2 and TRBJ2-7; D might be TRBD2 (5 bases). The CDR3 contains 15 residues. CDR1 and CDR2 (germline): SGHTA, FQGNSA. The germline V and J ends were trimmed by 0 bases and 3 bases, with 12 bases remaining between them. This chain's CDR3 is CASSLAFSEVYEQYF. DNA for the CDR3: TGTGCCAGCAGCTTAGCGTTTAGCGAGGTCTACGAGCAGTACTTC.

This clonotype occurred a few times. The CDR3 nucleotides read TGTGCCAGCAGCCAAGTAGACACTGAAGCTTTCTTT. Its protein product is CASSQVDTEAFF. V gene TRBV4-2 combines with J gene TRBJ1-1, with D uncertain. The CDR3 consists of 12 residues. V lost 1 base, J lost 3 bases, and 3 bases lay in between. Germline V CDR1 and CDR2: LGHNA, YNFKEQ.

This clonotype appeared a few times. The chain couples TRBV5-1 to TRBJ1-4; D unresolved. This CDR3 region has 14 residues. V gave up 4 bases and J gave up 7 bases, with 14 bases separating them. Germline CDR1 and CDR2: SGHRS and YFSETQ. CDR3 residues: CASSPSDGGEKLFF. CDR3 nucleotides: TGCGCCAGCAGCCCCTCCGATGGTGGTGAAAAACTGTTTTTT.

V gene TRBV19 combines with J gene TRBJ1-1; a possible D gene is TRBD1 (5 bases). Germline lookup yields CDR1 LNHDA and CDR2 SQIVND (reference sequence). V shed 3 bases and J shed 7 bases, with 9 bases lying between them. The CDR3 spans 12 residues. The CDR3: CASSILGGEAFF. In nucleotides, the CDR3 is TGTGCCAGTAGTATTCTCGGGGGTGAAGCTTTCTTT.

The genes are TRBV4-1 and TRBJ1-1, with D possibly being TRBD1 (5 bases). CDR1 is MGHRA, CDR2 YSYEKL, per germline. CDR3 length: 17 residues. V lost 2 bases and J 1 base, leaving 17 bases between the germline ends. The CDR3 DNA reads TGCGCCAGCAGCCAACTTCCCCGGGACGGTTCGAACACTGAAGCTTTCTTT. It translates to CASSQLPRDGSNTEAFF.

The chain links TRBV12-3 or TRBV12-4 to TRBJ2-5; no clear D. The J call may be incorrect, as the DNA end agrees better with TRBJ2-7. The CDR3 loop spans 12 amino acids. The CDR3, as DNA: TGTGCCAGCAGTTTTTATAGGACCGAGCAGTACTTC. Protein: CASSFYRTEQYF.

This chain links TRBV6-2 or TRBV6-3 with TRBJ2-5; D remains ambiguous. The germline CDR1 and CDR2 sequences are MNHEY and SVGEGT. CDR3 length: 14 amino acids. Trimming pared 7 bases from V and 2 bases from J, leaving 14 bases between. CDR3 sequence reads: CASTHWTRQETQYF. CDR3 nucleotides: TGTGCCAGCACTCATTGGACGCGGCAAGAGACCCAGTACTTC.

This rearrangement joins TRBV20-1 to TRBJ2-3; 8 bases fit TRBD2. This CDR3 is 14 amino acids long. J gave up 0 bases and V 4 bases, and 3 bases lay outside the gene matches. CDR1 and CDR2 from the germline V gene are DFQATT and SNEGSKA (reference sequence). CDR3: CSATTSGSTDTQYF. CDR3 nucleotide sequence: TGCAGTGCTACCACTAGCGGCAGCACAGATACGCAGTATTTT.

This chain links TRBV6-2 or TRBV6-3 with TRBJ2-5; either TRBD1 or TRBD2 may supply D (5 bases each). CDR1 is MNHEY and CDR2 is SVGEGT in the germline V gene. V gave up 2 bases and J gave up 4 bases, with 17 bases separating them. CDR3 length: 16 amino acids. The chain's CDR3 is CASSYEGPTLRETQYF. CDR3 coding DNA: TGTGCCAGCAGTTACGAGGGACCAACTTTACGAGAGACCCAGTACTTC.

This clonotype occurred a few times. This sequence joins TRBV3-1 and TRBJ2-1; 7 bases are a match to TRBD1. The CDR3 has 17 residues. In germline, CDR1 is LGHDT, CDR2 YNNKEL (reference sequence). Unmatched junction bases numbered 11, after V lost 4 bases and J lost 2 bases. Here the CDR3 reads CASSLEVRQGAYNEQFF. CDR3 DNA sequence: TGTGCCAGCAGCCTCGAAGTCAGGCAGGGGGCCTACAATGAGCAGTTCTTC.

The CDR3 bases are TGTGCCAGCAGCGTTGTCACAGGGGGCGTTGTGGACGAGCAGTACTTC. It is translated as CASSVVTGGVVDEQYF. The chain has TRBV7-3 and TRBJ2-7, with 9 bases lining up with TRBD1. With V trimmed by 5 bases and J by 5 bases, 13 bases remained unmatched. The CDR3 totals 16 residues. The germline V gene has CDR1 SGHTA and CDR2 FQGTGA.

This clonotype was recorded a few times. The chain couples TRBV7-2 to TRBJ2-7, with TRBD2 as a possible D gene (6 bases). V lost 5 bases and J 3 bases, leaving 17 bases between the germline ends. CDR1 and CDR2 from the germline V gene are SGHTA and FQGNSA. The CDR3 sequence is 15 residues long. The CDR3 spells CASSPSPGTYYEQYF. The CDR3 nucleotides are TGTGCCAGCAGCCCTTCCCCAGGGACTTACTACGAGCAGTACTTC.

This clonotype has more than one count but fewer than ten. This chain's CDR3 is CASSLAEATEAFF. The DNA for the CDR3 is TGTGCCAGCAGCTTAGCGGAAGCCACTGAAGCTTTCTTT. The chain uses TRBV7-8 and TRBJ1-1; D uncertain. The CDR3 runs to 13 residues. Germline loops: CDR1 SGHVS, CDR2 FQNEAQ. Between the trimmed V and J ends, which lost 0 bases and 4 bases, there was a span of 6 bases.

This clonotype was seen at least ten times. The V gene is TRBV5-1, the J gene TRBJ2-1, with 9 bases lining up with TRBD1. This CDR3 contains 15 residues. CDR1 SGHRS and CDR2 YFSETQ come from the germline V gene. The junction had 3 bases not matched to a gene; V was cut back by 3 bases and J by 2 bases. The CDR3 protein is CASSSGQGAYNEQFF. The CDR3 DNA reads TGCGCCAGCAGCTCGGGACAGGGTGCCTACAATGAGCAGTTCTTC. The variable domain in full, completed from reference TRBV5-1 and TRBJ2-1, reads KAGVTQTPRYLIKTRGQQVTLSCSPISGHRSVSWYQQTPGQGLQFLFEYFSETQRNKGNFPGRFSGRQFSNSRSEMNVSTLELGDSALYLCASSSGQGAYNEQFFGPGTRLTVL.